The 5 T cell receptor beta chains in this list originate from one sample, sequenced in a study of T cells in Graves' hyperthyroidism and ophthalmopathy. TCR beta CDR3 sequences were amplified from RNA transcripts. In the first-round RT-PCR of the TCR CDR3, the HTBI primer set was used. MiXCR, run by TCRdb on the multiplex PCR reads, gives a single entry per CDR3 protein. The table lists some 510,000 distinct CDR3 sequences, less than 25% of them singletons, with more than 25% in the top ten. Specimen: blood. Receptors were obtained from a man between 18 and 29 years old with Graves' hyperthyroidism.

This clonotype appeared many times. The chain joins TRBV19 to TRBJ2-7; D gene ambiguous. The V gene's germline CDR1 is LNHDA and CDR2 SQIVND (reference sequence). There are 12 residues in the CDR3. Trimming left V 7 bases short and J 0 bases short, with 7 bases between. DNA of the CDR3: TGTGCCAGTATGGACGTCTCCTACGAGCAGTACTTC. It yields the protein CASMDVSYEQYF.

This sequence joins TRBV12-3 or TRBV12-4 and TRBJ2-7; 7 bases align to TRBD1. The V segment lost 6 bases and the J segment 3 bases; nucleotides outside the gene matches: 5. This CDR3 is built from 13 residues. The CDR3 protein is CASSGQVGYEQYF. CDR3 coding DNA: TGTGCCAGCAGCGGACAGGTTGGCTACGAGCAGTACTTC.

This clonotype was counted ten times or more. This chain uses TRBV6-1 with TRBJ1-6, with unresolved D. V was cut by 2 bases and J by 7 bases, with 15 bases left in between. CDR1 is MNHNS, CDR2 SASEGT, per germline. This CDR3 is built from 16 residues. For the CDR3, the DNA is TGTGCCAGCAGTGAACGGATACGAACGGGAAATTCACCCCTCCACTTT. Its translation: CASSERIRTGNSPLHF.

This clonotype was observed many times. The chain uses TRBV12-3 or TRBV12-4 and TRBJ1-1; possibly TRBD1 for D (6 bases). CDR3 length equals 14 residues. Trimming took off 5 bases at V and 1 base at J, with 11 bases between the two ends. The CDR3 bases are TGTGCCAGCAGTCTCGTACAGGGGAACACTGAAGCTTTCTTT. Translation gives CASSLVQGNTEAFF.

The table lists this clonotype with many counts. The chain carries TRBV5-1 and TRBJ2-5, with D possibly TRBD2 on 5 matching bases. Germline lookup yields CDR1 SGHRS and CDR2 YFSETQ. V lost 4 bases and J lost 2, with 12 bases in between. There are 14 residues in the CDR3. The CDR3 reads CASSPRGWQETQYF. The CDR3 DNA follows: TGCGCCAGCAGCCCCCGGGGTTGGCAAGAGACCCAGTACTTC.